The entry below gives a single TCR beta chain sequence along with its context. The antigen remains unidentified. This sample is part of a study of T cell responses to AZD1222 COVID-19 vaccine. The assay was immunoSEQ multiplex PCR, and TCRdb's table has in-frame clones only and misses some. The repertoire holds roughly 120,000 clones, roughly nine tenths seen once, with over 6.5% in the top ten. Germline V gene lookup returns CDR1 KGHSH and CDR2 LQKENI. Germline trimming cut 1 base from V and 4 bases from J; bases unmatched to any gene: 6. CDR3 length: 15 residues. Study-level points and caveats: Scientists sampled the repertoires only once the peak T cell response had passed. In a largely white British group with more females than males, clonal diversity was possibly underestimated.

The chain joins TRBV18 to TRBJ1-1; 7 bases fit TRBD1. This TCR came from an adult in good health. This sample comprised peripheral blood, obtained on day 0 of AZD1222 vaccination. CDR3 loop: CASSPLTGEVTEAFF. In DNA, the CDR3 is TGTGCCAGCTCACCACTCACAGGGGAGGTCACTGAAGCTTTCTTT. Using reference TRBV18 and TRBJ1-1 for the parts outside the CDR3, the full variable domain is NAGVMQNPRHLVRRRGQEARLRCSPMKGHSHVYWYRQLPEEGLKFMVYLQKENIIDESGMPKERFSAEFPKEGPSILRIQQVVRGDSAAYFCASSPLTGEVTEAFFGQGTRLTVV.